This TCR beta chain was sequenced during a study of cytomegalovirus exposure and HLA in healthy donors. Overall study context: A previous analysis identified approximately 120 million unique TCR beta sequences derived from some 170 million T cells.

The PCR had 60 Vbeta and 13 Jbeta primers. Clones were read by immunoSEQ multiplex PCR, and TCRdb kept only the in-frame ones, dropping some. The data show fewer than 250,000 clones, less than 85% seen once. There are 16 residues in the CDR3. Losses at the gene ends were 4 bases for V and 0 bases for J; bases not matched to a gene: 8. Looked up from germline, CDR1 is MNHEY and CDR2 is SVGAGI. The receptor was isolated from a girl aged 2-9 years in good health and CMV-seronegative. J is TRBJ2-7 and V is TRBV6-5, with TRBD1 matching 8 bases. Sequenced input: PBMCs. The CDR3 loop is CASSSPGQGSSYEQYF. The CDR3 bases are TGTGCCAGCAGTTCCCCCGGACAGGGCTCCTCCTACGAGCAGTACTTC.